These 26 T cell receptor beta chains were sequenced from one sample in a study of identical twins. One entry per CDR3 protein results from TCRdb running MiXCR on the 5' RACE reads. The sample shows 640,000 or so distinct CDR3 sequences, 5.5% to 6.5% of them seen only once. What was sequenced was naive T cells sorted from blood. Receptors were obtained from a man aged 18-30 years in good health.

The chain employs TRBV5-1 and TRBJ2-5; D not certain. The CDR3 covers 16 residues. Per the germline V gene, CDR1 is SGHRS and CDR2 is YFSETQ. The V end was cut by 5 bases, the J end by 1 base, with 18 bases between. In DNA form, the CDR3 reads TGCGCCAGCAGTACCGTTGGAGAAGTTCCCCAAGAGACCCAGTACTTC. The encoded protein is CASSTVGEVPQETQYF.

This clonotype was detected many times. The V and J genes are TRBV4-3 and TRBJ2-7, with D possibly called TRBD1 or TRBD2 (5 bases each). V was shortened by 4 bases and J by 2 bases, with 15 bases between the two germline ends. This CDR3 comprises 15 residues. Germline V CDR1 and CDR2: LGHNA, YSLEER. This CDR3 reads CASSPTPGPTYEQYF. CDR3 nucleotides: TGCGCCAGCAGCCCTACACCGGGACCTACCTACGAGCAGTACTTC.

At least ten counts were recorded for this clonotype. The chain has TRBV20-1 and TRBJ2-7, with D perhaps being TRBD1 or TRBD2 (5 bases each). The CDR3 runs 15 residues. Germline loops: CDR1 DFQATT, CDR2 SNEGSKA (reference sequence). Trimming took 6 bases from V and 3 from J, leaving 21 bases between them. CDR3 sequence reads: CSATTAGTGIYEQYF. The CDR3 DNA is TGCAGTGCAACAACCGCCGGGACGGGTATCTACGAGCAGTACTTC.

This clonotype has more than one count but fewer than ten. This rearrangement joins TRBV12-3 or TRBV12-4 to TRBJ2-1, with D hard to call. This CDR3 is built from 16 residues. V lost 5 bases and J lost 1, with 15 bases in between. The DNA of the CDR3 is TGTGCCAGCAGTCCCCGACACACGAAATCCTACAATGAGCAGTTCTTC. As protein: CASSPRHTKSYNEQFF.

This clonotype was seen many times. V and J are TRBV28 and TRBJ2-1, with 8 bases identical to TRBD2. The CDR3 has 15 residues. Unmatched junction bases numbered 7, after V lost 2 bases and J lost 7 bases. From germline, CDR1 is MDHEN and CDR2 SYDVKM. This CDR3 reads CASSLGAGGLNEQFF. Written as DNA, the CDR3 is TGTGCCAGCAGTTTAGGGGCGGGAGGACTTAATGAGCAGTTCTTC.

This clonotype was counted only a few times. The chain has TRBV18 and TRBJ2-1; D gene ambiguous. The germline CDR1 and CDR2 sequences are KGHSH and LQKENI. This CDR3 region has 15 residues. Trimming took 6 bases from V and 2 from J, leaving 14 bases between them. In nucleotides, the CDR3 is TGTGCCAGCTCCCAAACGTTCGACCCCTACAATGAGCAGTTCTTC. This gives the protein CASSQTFDPYNEQFF.

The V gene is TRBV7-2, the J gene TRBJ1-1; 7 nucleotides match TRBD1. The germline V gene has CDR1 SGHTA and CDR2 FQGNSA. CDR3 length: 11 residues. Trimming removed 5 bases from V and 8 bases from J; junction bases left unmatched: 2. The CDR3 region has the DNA TGTGCCAGCAGCCCCAGGGGGGAAGCTTTCTTT. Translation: CASSPRGEAFF.

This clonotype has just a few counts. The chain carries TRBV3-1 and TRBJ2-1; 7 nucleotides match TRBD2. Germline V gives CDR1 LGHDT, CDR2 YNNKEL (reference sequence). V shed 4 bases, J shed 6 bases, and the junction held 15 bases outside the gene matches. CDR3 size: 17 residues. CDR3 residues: CASSPNLGREVRNEQFF. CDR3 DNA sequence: TGTGCCAGCAGCCCTAATCTAGGACGGGAGGTCCGCAATGAGCAGTTCTTC.

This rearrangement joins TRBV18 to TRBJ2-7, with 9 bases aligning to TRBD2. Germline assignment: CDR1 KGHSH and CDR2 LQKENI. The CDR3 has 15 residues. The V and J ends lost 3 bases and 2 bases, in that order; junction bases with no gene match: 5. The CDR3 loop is CASSPRASGAYEQYF. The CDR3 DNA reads TGTGCCAGCTCACCGAGGGCTAGCGGGGCCTACGAGCAGTACTTC.

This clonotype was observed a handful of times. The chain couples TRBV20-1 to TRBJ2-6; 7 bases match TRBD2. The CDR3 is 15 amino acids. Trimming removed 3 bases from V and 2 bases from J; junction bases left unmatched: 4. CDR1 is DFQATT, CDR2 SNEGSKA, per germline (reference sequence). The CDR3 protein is CSARLGGAGANVLTF. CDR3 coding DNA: TGCAGTGCTAGGTTGGGGGGGGCTGGGGCCAACGTCCTGACTTTC.

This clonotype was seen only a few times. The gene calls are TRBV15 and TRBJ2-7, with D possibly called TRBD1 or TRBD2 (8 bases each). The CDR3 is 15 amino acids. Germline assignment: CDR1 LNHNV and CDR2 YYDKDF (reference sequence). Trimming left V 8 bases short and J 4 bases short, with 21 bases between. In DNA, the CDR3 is TGTGCCACCGCCGGGCAGGGGGCTAGCGGGTACGAGCAGTACGTC. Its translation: CATAGQGASGYEQYV.

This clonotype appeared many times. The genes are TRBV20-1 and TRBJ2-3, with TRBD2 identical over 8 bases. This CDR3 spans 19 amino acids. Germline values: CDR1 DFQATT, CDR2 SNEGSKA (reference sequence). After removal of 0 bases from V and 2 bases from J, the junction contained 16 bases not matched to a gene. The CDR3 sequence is CSARDRLAGGREITDTQYF. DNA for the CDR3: TGCAGTGCTAGAGATAGGCTAGCGGGTGGACGAGAAATCACAGATACGCAGTATTTT.

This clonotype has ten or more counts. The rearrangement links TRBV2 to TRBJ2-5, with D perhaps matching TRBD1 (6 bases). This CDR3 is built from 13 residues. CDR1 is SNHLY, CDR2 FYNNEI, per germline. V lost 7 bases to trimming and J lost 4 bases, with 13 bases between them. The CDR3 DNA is TGTGCCAGCATCAGTTGGGGGCCAGAGACCCAGTACTTC. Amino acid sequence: CASISWGPETQYF.

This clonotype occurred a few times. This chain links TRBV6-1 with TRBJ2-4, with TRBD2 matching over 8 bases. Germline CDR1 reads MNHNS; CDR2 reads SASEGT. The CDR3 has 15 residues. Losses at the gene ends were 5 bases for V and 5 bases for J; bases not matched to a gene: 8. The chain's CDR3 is CASSQGLAPENIQYF. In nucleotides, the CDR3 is TGTGCCAGCAGTCAAGGACTAGCCCCCGAAAACATTCAGTACTTC.

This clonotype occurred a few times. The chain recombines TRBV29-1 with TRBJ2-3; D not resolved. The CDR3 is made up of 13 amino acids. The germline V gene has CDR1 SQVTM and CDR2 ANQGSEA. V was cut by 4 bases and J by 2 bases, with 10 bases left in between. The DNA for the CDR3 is TGCAGCGTTGTTACGCAGTACACAGATACGCAGTATTTT. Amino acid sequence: CSVVTQYTDTQYF.

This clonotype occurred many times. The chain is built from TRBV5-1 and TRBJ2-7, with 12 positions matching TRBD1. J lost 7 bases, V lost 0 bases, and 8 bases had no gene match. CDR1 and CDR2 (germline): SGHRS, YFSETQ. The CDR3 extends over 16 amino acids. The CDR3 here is CASSLGQGQGAGEQYF. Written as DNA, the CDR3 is TGCGCCAGCAGCTTGGGACAGGGACAGGGGGCTGGAGAGCAGTACTTC.

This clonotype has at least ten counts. In DNA form, the CDR3 reads TGCAGTGCTAGCAAACCAGGGGGGGATCAGCCCCAGCATTTT. Residues: CSASKPGGDQPQHF. The chain uses TRBV20-1 and TRBJ1-5, with 7 bases that match TRBD1. The CDR3 extends over 14 amino acids. V shed 3 bases, J shed 5 bases, and the junction held 7 bases outside the gene matches. Germline V gene lookup returns CDR1 DFQATT and CDR2 SNEGSKA (reference sequence).

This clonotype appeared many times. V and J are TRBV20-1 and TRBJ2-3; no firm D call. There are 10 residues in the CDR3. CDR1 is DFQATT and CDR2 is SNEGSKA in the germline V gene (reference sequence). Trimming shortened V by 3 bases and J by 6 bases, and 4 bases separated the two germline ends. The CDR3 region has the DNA TGCAGTGCTAGTGTTGATACGCAGTATTTT. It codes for CSASVDTQYF.

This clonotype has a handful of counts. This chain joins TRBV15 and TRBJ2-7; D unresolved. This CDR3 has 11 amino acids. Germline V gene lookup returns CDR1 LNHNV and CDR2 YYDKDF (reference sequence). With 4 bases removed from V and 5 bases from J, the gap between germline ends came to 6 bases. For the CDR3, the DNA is TGTGCCACCAGCACTAGGGACGAGCAGTACTTC. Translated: CATSTRDEQYF.

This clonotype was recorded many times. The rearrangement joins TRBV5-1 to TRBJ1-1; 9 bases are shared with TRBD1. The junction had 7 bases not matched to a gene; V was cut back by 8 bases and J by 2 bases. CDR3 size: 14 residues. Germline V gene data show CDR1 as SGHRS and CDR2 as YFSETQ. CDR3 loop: CASKEQGANTEAFF. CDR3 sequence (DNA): TGCGCCAGTAAAGAACAGGGGGCTAACACTGAAGCTTTCTTT.

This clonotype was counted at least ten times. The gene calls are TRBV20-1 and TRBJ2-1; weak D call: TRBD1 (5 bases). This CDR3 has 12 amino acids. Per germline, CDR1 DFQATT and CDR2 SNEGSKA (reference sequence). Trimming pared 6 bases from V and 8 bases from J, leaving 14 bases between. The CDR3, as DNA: TGCAGTGCCGCCAGGGAAAAAGATGAGCAGTTCTTC. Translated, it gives CSAAREKDEQFF.

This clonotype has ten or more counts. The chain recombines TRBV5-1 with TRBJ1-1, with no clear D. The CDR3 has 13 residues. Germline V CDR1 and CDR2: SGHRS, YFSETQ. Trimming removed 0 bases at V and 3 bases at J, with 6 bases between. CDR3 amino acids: CASSLEGHTEAFF. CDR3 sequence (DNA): TGCGCCAGCAGCTTGGAAGGGCACACTGAAGCTTTCTTT.

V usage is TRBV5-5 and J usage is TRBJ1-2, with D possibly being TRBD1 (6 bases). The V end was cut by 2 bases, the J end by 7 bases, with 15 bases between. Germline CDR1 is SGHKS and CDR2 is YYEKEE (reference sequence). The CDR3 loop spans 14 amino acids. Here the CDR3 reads CASSFSSGASGYTF. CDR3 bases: TGTGCCAGCAGCTTTAGCTCGGGGGCGAGTGGCTACACCTTC.

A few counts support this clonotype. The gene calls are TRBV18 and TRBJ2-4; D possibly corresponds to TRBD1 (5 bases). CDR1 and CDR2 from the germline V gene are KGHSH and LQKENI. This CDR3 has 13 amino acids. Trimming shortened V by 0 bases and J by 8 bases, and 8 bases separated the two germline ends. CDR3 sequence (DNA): TGTGCCAGCTCACCACCGCAGGGCGACATTCAGTACTTC. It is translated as CASSPPQGDIQYF.

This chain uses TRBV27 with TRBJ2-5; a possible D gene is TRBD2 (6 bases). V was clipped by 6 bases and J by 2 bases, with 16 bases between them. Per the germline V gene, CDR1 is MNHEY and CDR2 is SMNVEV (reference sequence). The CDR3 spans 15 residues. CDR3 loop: CASRRGLGPQETQYF. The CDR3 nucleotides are TGTGCCAGCAGGCGGGGTTTAGGTCCTCAAGAGACCCAGTACTTC.

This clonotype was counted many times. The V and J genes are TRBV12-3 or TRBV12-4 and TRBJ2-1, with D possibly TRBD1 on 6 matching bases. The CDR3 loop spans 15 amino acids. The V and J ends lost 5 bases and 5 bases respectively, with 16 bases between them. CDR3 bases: TGTGCCAGCAGTAGTATATGGGCAGGGGACAATGAGCAGTTCTTC. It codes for CASSSIWAGDNEQFF.